This TCR beta chain originates from a study of shared clonotypes between healthy human individuals. Findings of the study overall: As a rule, naive subsets had a larger estimated richness than memory subsets.

V lost 3 bases, J lost 6 bases, and 12 bases lay in between. This CDR3 is 13 amino acids long. Germline CDR1 is WSHSY and CDR2 is SAAADI. At deep level, the assay was performed. Methods used by the authors: ImmunoSEQ sequences covered only the junction and lacked quality scores; filtering therefore differed. Repertoires were generated with immunoSEQ multiplex PCR, while TCRdb's copy carries only in-frame clones and drops some. Clonal size and the V and J genes are those of that table, whereas D and trimming came from the DNA. The sample holds around 2.1 million clones; approximately 94% are singletons and the top ten take roughly 0.13%. Note on this clone: Antigen unknown.

Sequencing input: naive CD4+ T cells sorted from blood. Subset specified: CD45RA+ positively selected. The chain couples TRBV10-2 to TRBJ2-7, with D unclear. This sequence was found in a man younger than 35 in good health. CDR3 in DNA: TGCGCCAGCAGTGAATCGGCCGGCCTCGAGCAGTACTTC. This sequence encodes CASSESAGLEQYF.